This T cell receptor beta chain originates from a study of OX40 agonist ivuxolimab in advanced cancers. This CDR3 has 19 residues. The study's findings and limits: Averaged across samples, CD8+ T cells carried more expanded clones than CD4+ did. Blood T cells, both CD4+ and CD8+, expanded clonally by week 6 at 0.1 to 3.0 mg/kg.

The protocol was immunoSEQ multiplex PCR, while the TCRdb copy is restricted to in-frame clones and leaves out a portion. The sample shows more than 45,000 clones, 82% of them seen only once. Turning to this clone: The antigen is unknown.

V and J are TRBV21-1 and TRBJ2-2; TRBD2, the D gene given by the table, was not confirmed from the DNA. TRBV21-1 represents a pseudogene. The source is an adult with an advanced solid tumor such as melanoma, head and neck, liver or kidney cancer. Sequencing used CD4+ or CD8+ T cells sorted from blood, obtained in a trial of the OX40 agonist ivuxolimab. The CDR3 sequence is CASSKVPSGGVKGTGELFF. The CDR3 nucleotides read TGTGCCAGCAGCAAAGTGCCTAGCGGGGGGGTCAAAGGCACCGGGGAGCTGTTTTTT.